This T cell receptor beta chain was recovered during a study of blood T cell repertoires in COVID-19 (dated by TCRdb to 2018 to 2021). With respect to the entire study: Samples from collaborators originated in the United States, Italy and Spain and spanned both the acute and convalescent phases of COVID-19. The dataset comprised deeply sampled blood TCRbeta repertoires from subjects exposed to, actively infected with, or recovered from COVID-19. Where HLA class I and class II types were available, the types were taken from metadata supplied by the sample provider, not from assay-based typing. Sample metadata almost always included a de-identified subject ID, COVID-19 status, age in years and sex. The material from the prospective study consisted of cDNA or gDNA derived from T cells, B-cell-depleted T cells, or PBMCs. A freely available public database, intended as a resource for researchers studying the immune response to SARS-CoV-2, is where the repertoires were released. The samples were drawn from two sources: the first 160 participants of the ongoing ImmuneRACE study, and over 1,000 subjects contributed by 6 global collaborators.

The study at large found these results: The amount of clinical and demographic metadata varied by source and participant and was provided uncurated.

Comments on this clone: Its antigen remains unidentified. The input lacks base qualities; no much larger clone sits a single base away.

The CDR3 sequence holds 15 residues, the cysteine and phenylalanine included. The kept DNA is CDR3 alone, 45 bases in frame from the first base. V trim: 4 bases; J trim: 7 bases; unmatched bases: 6. Reading the germline V gene gives CDR1 SGHTA and CDR2 FQGTGA. The immunoSEQ Assay, a bias-controlled multiplex PCR, was used to amplify TCRbeta CDR3 regions from genomic DNA. Turning to the authors' computational methods: The number of nucleated cells in each sample was estimated by amplification of reference gene primers within the assay. To quantify the absolute abundance of each unique TCRbeta CDR3 rearrangement, sequence reads were collapsed and filtered. For each sample, productive Simpson clonality was calculated as the square root of Simpson's diversity index over productive rearrangements. Imported from immuneACCESS, the table was reduced by TCRdb to in-frame sequences with V and J called. These copies leave out some clones; in studies compared against another copy, an unresolved V gene accounts for under half, and the cause of the remainder is not known. From that table come the V and J calls and clone size; the DNA was used to work out D and trimming. The table for this sample lists around 80,000 clones; 80% of them were counted only once. The leading ten clones occupy about 13% of the sample.

At one collaborating source in Seattle, patients were enrolled during active infection and were followed longitudinally through the course of disease. Collaborating institutions collected whole blood in K2EDTA tubes following their own protocols. For TCRbeta analysis, collaborators shipped samples as frozen whole blood, isolated PBMCs, or DNA extracted from either of those sample types. The specimen sequenced was peripheral blood. The sequence was obtained from a man aged 45-60 years with COVID-19, enrolled during active disease. The chain joins TRBV7-3 to TRBJ2-1; 11 bases in between match TRBD1. CDR3 sequence: CASSSDRGLFNEQFF. At the DNA level, the sequence is TGTGCCAGCAGCTCGGACAGGGGGCTATTTAATGAGCAGTTCTTC.